Each of the 27 T cell receptor beta chains below was sequenced from the same sample in a study of T cell repertoires in aging, cancer and after chemotherapy. A mixed TRB-A/B primer pool amplified rearranged TRB by multiplex touch-down PCR. One entry per CDR3 protein results from TCRdb running MiXCR on the multiplex PCR reads. The data show thousands of distinct CDR3 sequences, 35% to 45% seen once. TCR beta rearrangements were amplified from peripheral blood genomic DNA. Sequencing was performed on blood. All receptors derive from a human donor in good health.

The J gene is TRBJ1-5, the V gene TRBV27, with 9 bases identical to TRBD1. The CDR3 consists of 16 residues. Germline loops: CDR1 MNHEY, CDR2 SMNVEV (reference sequence). J lost 2 bases, V lost 5 bases, and 7 bases had no gene match. DNA for the CDR3: TGTGCCAGCAGTCCGTCCGGGACAGGGCGCAATCAGCCCCAGCATTTT. It is translated as CASSPSGTGRNQPQHF.

This clonotype has just a few counts. J is TRBJ1-3 and V is TRBV6-5; no definite D call. Trimming left V 4 bases short and J 4 bases short, with 14 bases between. There are 15 residues in the CDR3. Germline CDR1 MNHEY, CDR2 SVGAGI. CDR3 sequence reads: CASSSADASGNTIYF. The CDR3 DNA is TGTGCCAGCAGTTCCGCGGACGCTTCGGGAAACACCATATATTTT.

This clonotype was observed a few times. In nucleotides, the CDR3 is TGTGCCAGTAGTATCTCTGGACCTACCAGCTCCTACAATGAGCAGTTCTTC. Translated: CASSISGPTSSYNEQFF. The rearrangement joins TRBV19 to TRBJ2-1; D not certain. V lost 3 bases and J 0 bases, leaving 15 bases between the germline ends. Germline V gene lookup returns CDR1 LNHDA and CDR2 SQIVND (reference sequence). This CDR3 contains 17 residues.

Within the sample, this clonotype is large. The CDR3 nucleotides read TGCAGCGCCCGACCAGGGGACACAGATACGCAGTATTTT. Its protein is CSARPGDTDTQYF. The chain employs TRBV29-1 and TRBJ2-3; possibly TRBD1 for D (6 bases). Trimming stripped 7 bases from V and 2 bases from J, with 13 bases between. The CDR3 runs to 13 residues. Per germline, CDR1 SQVTM and CDR2 ANQGSEA.

The chain links TRBV27 to TRBJ2-7, with D possibly being TRBD1 or TRBD2 (5 bases each). CDR1 is MNHEY and CDR2 is SMNVEV in the germline V gene (reference sequence). This CDR3 has 13 amino acids. Trimming left V 7 bases short and J 0 bases short, with 10 bases between. This CDR3 reads CASTGDGSYEQYF. As DNA, the CDR3 is TGTGCCAGCACCGGGGACGGCTCCTACGAGCAGTACTTC.

In this sample, this clonotype turned up a few times. The chain couples TRBV7-9 to TRBJ1-6; possibly TRBD1 for D (6 bases). Germline V gives CDR1 SEHNR, CDR2 FQNEAQ (reference sequence). Trimming took off 4 bases at V and 7 bases at J, with 20 bases between the two ends. The CDR3 is made up of 17 amino acids. The CDR3 sequence is CASSYTITPTGNSPLHF. In DNA, the CDR3 is TGTGCCAGCAGCTATACCATTACACCAACAGGGAATTCACCCCTCCACTTT.

This clonotype has a handful of counts. The V gene is TRBV15, the J gene TRBJ2-1; 7 bases match TRBD1. V dropped 0 bases and J dropped 10; count of bases not matched to a gene: 9. The CDR3 contains 15 residues. From germline, CDR1 is LNHNV and CDR2 YYDKDF (reference sequence). The CDR3 sequence: CATSRDRTGPGEQFF. CDR3 nucleotides: TGTGCCACCAGCAGAGATCGGACAGGCCCGGGGGAGCAGTTCTTC.

The rearrangement links TRBV6-5 to TRBJ1-6, with a tentative D call TRBD1 (5 bases). The CDR3 is 17 residues long. CDR1 is MNHEY, CDR2 SVGAGI, per germline. V was trimmed by 4 bases and J by 7 bases, leaving 20 bases between them. CDR3 in DNA: TGTGCCAGCAGTTCTACCCCAAGGGGCAGGTTAAATTCACCCCTCCACTTT. Protein: CASSSTPRGRLNSPLHF.

The rearrangement joins TRBV6-5 to TRBJ2-7, with D perhaps assigned TRBD1 or TRBD2 (5 bases each). Germline V gives CDR1 MNHEY, CDR2 SVGAGI. Between the trimmed V and J ends, which lost 4 bases and 0 bases, there was a span of 13 bases. This CDR3 comprises 15 residues. CDR3 protein: CASSSRDVGSYEQYF. The DNA for the CDR3 is TGTGCCAGCAGTTCGAGGGACGTTGGCTCCTACGAGCAGTACTTC.

To note about this clonotype: Being one base from a much bigger clone, this may be a read error. The chain combines TRBV18 with TRBJ2-2; no firm D call. The CDR3 consists of 17 residues. Germline lookup yields CDR1 KGHSH and CDR2 LQKENI. The CDR3 DNA sequence: TGTGCCAGCTTACCACCTTCCGGCCTTGGGGACACCGGGGAGCTGTTTTTT. Protein product: CASLPPSGLGDTGELFF.

V and J are TRBV7-6 and TRBJ2-2; no reliable D call. Germline V gene lookup returns CDR1 SGHVS and CDR2 FNYEAQ. This CDR3 comprises 15 residues. Trimming removed 2 bases at V and 4 bases at J, with 11 bases between. The CDR3 nucleotides are TGTGCCAGCAGCTTACCCATGAAGGGCACCGGGGAGCTGTTTTTT. Its protein is CASSLPMKGTGELFF.

J is TRBJ2-3 and V is TRBV20-1, with no clear D. The germline V gene encodes CDR1 DFQATT and CDR2 SNEGSKA (reference sequence). The CDR3 length is 10 residues. V lost 4 bases and J lost 2, with 1 base in between. CDR3 region: CSATTDTQYF. CDR3 bases: TGCAGTGCTACCACAGATACGCAGTATTTT.

The chain employs TRBV30 and TRBJ2-7; D unresolved. Per germline, CDR1 GTSNPN and CDR2 SVGIG (reference sequence). Trimming took 6 bases from V and 2 from J, leaving 14 bases between them. This CDR3 has 13 amino acids. The CDR3 is CACRTDRTYEQYF. Written as DNA, the CDR3 is TGTGCCTGTCGGACGGACCGAACCTACGAGCAGTACTTC.

This rearrangement joins TRBV5-1 to TRBJ2-2; the D gene is possibly TRBD2 (7 bases). Trimming shortened V by 3 bases and J by 4 bases, and 13 bases separated the two germline ends. This CDR3 comprises 15 residues. Germline V CDR1 and CDR2: SGHRS, YFSETQ. The CDR3 protein is CASSSGGRLTGELFF. In DNA form, the CDR3 reads TGCGCCAGCAGCTCGGGGGGCAGACTCACCGGGGAGCTGTTTTTT.

The sample holds a few counts of this clonotype. The V call is TRBV24-1, the J call TRBJ2-7; TRBD1 agrees at 7 bases. This CDR3 region has 15 residues. CDR1 is KGHDR and CDR2 is SFDVKD in the germline V gene. V trimming: 2 bases; J trimming: 4 bases; junction bases outside the gene matches: 7. The CDR3 nucleotides are TGTGCCACCAGTGATTCGTCGACAGGGATGTACGAGCAGTACTTC. Translation gives CATSDSSTGMYEQYF.

The chain links TRBV6-2 or TRBV6-3 to TRBJ1-5; TRBD1 aligns across 7 bases. This CDR3 is built from 15 residues. Per germline, CDR1 MNHEY and CDR2 SVGEGT. J was trimmed by 8 bases and V by 10 bases; bases with no gene match: 17. CDR3 in DNA: TGTGCCATAGCCAGGGGAACAGGGGCGAGAGAGCCCCAGCATTTT. Amino acids: CAIARGTGAREPQHF.

This clonotype appeared a few times. The chain couples TRBV5-6 to TRBJ1-2, with 7 bases fitting TRBD1. The V and J ends lost 2 bases and 4 bases, in that order; junction bases with no gene match: 8. The CDR3 extends over 15 amino acids. CDR1 is SGHDT, CDR2 YYEEEE, per germline. This CDR3 is CASSLRQGGSYGYTF. CDR3 DNA sequence: TGTGCCAGCAGCTTAAGGCAGGGGGGGAGCTATGGCTACACCTTC.

The genes are TRBV6-1 and TRBJ2-3; 12 nucleotides align to TRBD2. Germline values: CDR1 MNHNS, CDR2 SASEGT. Losses at the gene ends were 4 bases for V and 3 bases for J; bases not matched to a gene: 5. CDR3 size: 16 residues. CDR3 in amino acids: CASSVLAGGLTDTQYF. In DNA, the CDR3 is TGTGCCAGCAGTGTACTAGCGGGGGGATTAACAGATACGCAGTATTTT.

The CDR3 region has the DNA TGTGCCAGCTCACCAGGGACAGACTATGGCTACACCTTC. This gives the protein CASSPGTDYGYTF. The chain uses TRBV18 and TRBJ1-2, with TRBD1 matching 7 bases. With 2 bases clipped from V and 3 bases from J, the junction kept 0 bases outside the gene matches. CDR1 is KGHSH and CDR2 is LQKENI in the germline V gene. The CDR3 runs to 13 residues.

In this sample, this clonotype turned up a few times. The rearrangement joins TRBV5-5 to TRBJ1-4, with no clear D. The CDR3 consists of 16 residues. Trimming removed 3 bases at V and 5 bases at J, with 17 bases between. In germline, CDR1 is SGHKS, CDR2 YYEKEE (reference sequence). In nucleotides, the CDR3 is TGTGCCAGCAGCTCCCGAAGTGGGTACTTAAATGAAAAACTGTTTTTT. This translates into CASSSRSGYLNEKLFF.

A few counts support this clonotype. The chain uses TRBV5-4 and TRBJ2-1; tentatively, D is TRBD1 (5 bases). The V gene's germline CDR1 is SGHNT and CDR2 YYREEE (reference sequence). CDR3 length: 15 residues. The ends were cut back, 3 bases at V and 2 bases at J, with 12 bases in the middle. The DNA of the CDR3 is TGTGCCAGCAGCTCGACGACAGAGACCTACAATGAGCAGTTCTTC. Translating it yields CASSSTTETYNEQFF.

This clonotype is deemed medium-sized. Sequence at one end of the junction differs from germline and may be a read error. The rearrangement links TRBV11-3 to TRBJ1-6; D is possibly TRBD1 (6 bases). The CDR3 loop spans 14 amino acids. CDR1 is SGHNT, CDR2 YENEEA, per germline. CDR3 sequence (DNA): TGTGCCAGCAGCGGGGGGGCGCGTAATCCACCCCTCCACTTT. Residues: CASSGGARNPPLHF.

This clonotype showed up just a few times. The CDR3 here is CASSGTGQASGANVLTF. CDR3 nucleotides: TGCGCCAGCAGCGGAACGGGACAGGCCTCTGGGGCCAACGTCCTGACTTTC. V usage is TRBV5-1 and J usage is TRBJ2-6; TRBD1 matches at 8 bases. CDR1 is SGHRS and CDR2 is YFSETQ in the germline V gene. CDR3 length: 17 residues. V was clipped by 4 bases and J by 0 bases; unmatched bases: 6.

This chain links TRBV28 with TRBJ2-5, with D possibly TRBD2 on 6 matching bases. The ends were cut back, 2 bases at V and 1 base at J, with 8 bases in the middle. This CDR3 has 14 amino acids. Germline V lookup: CDR1 MDHEN, CDR2 SYDVKM. The CDR3 protein is CASSLGGAQETQYF. In DNA, the CDR3 is TGTGCCAGCAGTTTAGGCGGGGCCCAAGAGACCCAGTACTTC.

V and J are TRBV20-1 and TRBJ2-1; TRBD2 might be the D (5 bases). Trimming took off 1 base at V and 8 bases at J, with 18 bases between the two ends. This CDR3 has 15 amino acids. Per the germline V gene, CDR1 is DFQATT and CDR2 is SNEGSKA (reference sequence). CDR3 DNA: TGCAGTGCTAGAGGGCGGGCGGGCCGGAGCGATGAGCAGTTCTTC. This encodes CSARGRAGRSDEQFF.

The gene calls are TRBV19 and TRBJ2-3; TRBD2 aligns across 7 bases. There are 16 residues in the CDR3. V dropped 5 bases and J dropped 2; count of bases not matched to a gene: 10. Germline CDR1 reads LNHDA; CDR2 reads SQIVND (reference sequence). The CDR3 DNA sequence: TGTGCCAGTAGTCCCCAGGGAGGGCCCCCCACAGATACGCAGTATTTT. This translates into CASSPQGGPPTDTQYF.

The sample holds one count of this clonotype. DNA for the CDR3: TGTGCCAGCAGTGAAGCGCTAGGTACAGGGAGAGCTTTCTTT. Its protein product is CASSEALGTGRAFF. The chain carries TRBV6-1 and TRBJ1-1; TRBD1 is a possible D gene (6 bases). V dropped 0 bases and J dropped 10 bases, with 15 bases sitting between them. The CDR3 loop spans 14 amino acids. CDR1 is MNHNS and CDR2 is SASEGT in the germline V gene.